This entry lists 2 T cell receptor beta chains sequenced from one sample in a study of patients and donors after allogeneic stem cell transplantation (dated by TCRdb to the early 2020s). Receptor libraries were prepared by RT-PCR. The sequencing machine was a NextSeq 550. Clones were called with MiXCR by TCRdb after fastp trimmed the public reads at Q25, and only in-frame beta chains were retained. Each CDR3 protein appears once, grouped with its most common genes and DNA. For this sample there are 50,000 to 60,000 distinct CDR3 sequences; 13% appear just once. 25% to 40% of the sample comes from the top ten. Sequenced: blood, either unsorted or a sorted T cell fraction (not recorded which). These receptors were obtained from a human donor who was either an allogeneic HSCT recipient or a stem cell or donor lymphocyte infusion donor (not recorded which). It is not recorded whose cells these are; they may come from a transplant donor.

This clonotype appeared many times. The chain has TRBV20-1 and TRBJ1-5, with a tentative D call TRBD1 (6 bases). This CDR3 comprises 14 residues. Germline V gives CDR1 DFQATT, CDR2 SNEGSKA (reference sequence). The germline V and J ends were trimmed by 0 bases and 7 bases, with 13 bases remaining between them. The CDR3 nucleotides read TGCAGTGCTAGAGACCCGACAGGCTCCCAGCCCCAGCATTTT. Translated: CSARDPTGSQPQHF.

The gene calls are TRBV27 and TRBJ2-2, with D hard to call. The CDR3 covers 13 residues. V dropped 5 bases and J dropped 7 bases, with 11 bases sitting between them. Germline V CDR1 and CDR2: MNHEY, SMNVEV (reference sequence). The CDR3 region has the DNA TGTGCCAGCAGTCAGGTGGCGGTCGGGGAGCTGTTTTTT. Encoded protein: CASSQVAVGELFF.